One and the same sample provided the 25 T cell receptor beta chains below, sequenced in a study of T-cell reconstitution after alpha-beta-depleted transplantation in children. As it was prepared, the TCRbeta library received unique molecular identifiers. MiXCR, run by TCRdb on the PCR reads, gives a single entry per CDR3 protein. The sample yields hundreds of thousands of distinct CDR3 sequences, 10% to 15% seen once. Sequences were derived from PBMCs, mostly from graft donor cells, sampled 360 days after TCRalphabeta/CD19-depleted stem cell transplant. The receptors here all came from a male patient between 5 and 17 years old who had a stem cell transplant for acute myeloid leukemia, so the T cells may come from the graft donor.

The V and J genes are TRBV20-1 and TRBJ2-7, with D tentatively TRBD1 (5 bases). V was cut by 0 bases and J by 0 bases, with 12 bases left in between. CDR1 DFQATT and CDR2 SNEGSKA come from the germline V gene (reference sequence). The CDR3 contains 15 residues. The CDR3, as DNA: TGCAGTGCTAGAGACAGTAGGCAGGGCTCCTACGAGCAGTACTTC. Translation gives CSARDSRQGSYEQYF.

This clonotype turned up a few times. The chain has TRBV5-1 and TRBJ2-1; 7 nucleotides match TRBD2. This CDR3 has 14 amino acids. Losses at the gene ends were 0 bases for V and 9 bases for J; bases not matched to a gene: 6. CDR1 and CDR2 from the germline V gene are SGHRS and YFSETQ. The CDR3 nucleotides are TGCGCCAGCAGCTTGGCTACTTGGGGGGGTGAGCAGTTCTTC. This codes for CASSLATWGGEQFF.

This clonotype was found many times. V gene TRBV5-1 combines with J gene TRBJ1-4; 7 bases line up with TRBD1. With V trimmed by 4 bases and J by 8 bases, 8 bases remained unmatched. The germline gives CDR1 SGHRS, CDR2 YFSETQ. CDR3 length equals 14 residues. The CDR3 loop reads CASSQGQIHEKLFF. The CDR3 region has the DNA TGCGCCAGCAGCCAGGGACAGATACACGAAAAACTGTTTTTT.

This clonotype appeared many times. This chain uses TRBV7-9 with TRBJ2-7; no reliable D call. This CDR3 comprises 15 residues. Germline values: CDR1 SEHNR, CDR2 FQNEAQ (reference sequence). V lost 4 bases and J 3 bases, leaving 16 bases between the germline ends. The CDR3: CASSSKEIRLYEQYF. Here the CDR3 DNA reads TGTGCCAGCAGCTCTAAGGAGATCCGACTCTACGAGCAGTACTTC.

This clonotype showed up just a few times. V and J are TRBV20-1 and TRBJ2-7; 12 bases are a match to TRBD2. CDR1 is DFQATT, CDR2 SNEGSKA, per germline (reference sequence). The CDR3 is made up of 14 amino acids. With 3 bases clipped from V and 5 bases from J, the junction kept 5 bases outside the gene matches. The CDR3 DNA reads TGCAGTGCTAGCTGGCTAGCGGGAGGGGACGAGCAGTACTTC. It yields the protein CSASWLAGGDEQYF.

This clonotype was observed a handful of times. The chain couples TRBV4-3 to TRBJ1-3, with D uncertain. CDR3 length equals 15 residues. V was pared by 0 bases and J by 0 bases, with 6 bases between. The germline V gene has CDR1 LGHNA and CDR2 YSLEER. CDR3 sequence reads: CASSQDSRSGNTIYF. CDR3 sequence (DNA): TGCGCCAGCAGCCAAGATTCGCGCTCTGGAAACACCATATATTTT.

This clonotype was seen only a few times. This chain connects TRBV25-1 to TRBJ2-1; D tentatively fits TRBD1 or TRBD2 (5 bases each). The CDR3 consists of 12 residues. Germline V lookup: CDR1 MGHDK, CDR2 SYGVNS. Trimming took 5 bases from V and 9 from J, leaving 11 bases between them. In DNA, the CDR3 is TGTGCCAGCAGTCCTGGGACCGGTGAGCAGTTCTTC. Protein sequence: CASSPGTGEQFF.

The chain joins TRBV6-1 to TRBJ2-1; D may be TRBD1 (6 bases). There are 15 residues in the CDR3. The V and J ends lost 5 bases and 1 base respectively, with 12 bases between them. The V gene's germline CDR1 is MNHNS and CDR2 SASEGT. DNA for the CDR3: TGTGCCAGCAGTCCCGGACAGAAGTCCTACAATGAGCAGTTCTTC. It codes for CASSPGQKSYNEQFF.

This clonotype was recorded many times. The CDR3 nucleotides read TGTGCCAGCGGACAGGGCACTGAAGCTTTCTTT. Translating gives CASGQGTEAFF. The V and J genes are TRBV6-5 and TRBJ1-1; 8 bases are a match to TRBD1. Germline CDR1 is MNHEY and CDR2 is SVGAGI. The trim removed 8 bases at V and 4 bases at J, leaving 0 bases unmatched. The CDR3 has 11 residues.

Remarks on this clonotype: The conserved final phenylalanine or tryptophan is absent from the CDR3, which likely points to a read error. V gene TRBV5-1 combines with J gene TRBJ1-2, with D perhaps matching TRBD1 (5 bases). The V end was cut by 4 bases, the J end by 0 bases, with 7 bases between. Per the germline V gene, CDR1 is SGHRS and CDR2 is YFSETQ. CDR3 length equals 13 residues. CDR3 coding DNA: TGCGCCAGCAGCGGGACGGCTAACTATGGCTACACCTCC. It encodes CASSGTANYGYTS.

In its sample, this clonotype was seen many times. The chain is built from TRBV28 and TRBJ2-7, with D perhaps TRBD2 (5 bases). With 5 bases removed from V and 2 bases from J, the gap between germline ends came to 19 bases. This CDR3 is built from 16 residues. Germline CDR1 reads MDHEN; CDR2 reads SYDVKM. This CDR3 is CASSAGGPRIAYEQYF. In nucleotides, the CDR3 is TGTGCCAGCAGTGCGGGCGGCCCTAGAATTGCCTACGAGCAGTACTTC.

In nucleotides, the CDR3 is TGTGCCAGCAGTAAAGGACCTACCGACCCCGAGACCTCCTACGAGCAGTACTTC. Protein product: CASSKGPTDPETSYEQYF. The chain has TRBV28 and TRBJ2-7; D gene uncertain. This CDR3 region has 18 residues. The germline CDR1 and CDR2 sequences are MDHEN and SYDVKM. Trimming shortened V by 5 bases and J by 0 bases, and 23 bases separated the two germline ends.

In this sample, this clonotype turned up a few times. As DNA, the CDR3 is TGCAGCGTTGAAGATATAGCGGGACACACCGGGGAGCTGTTTTTT. Translation gives CSVEDIAGHTGELFF. The chain has TRBV29-1 and TRBJ2-2; 8 bases map to TRBD2. CDR1 and CDR2 (germline): SQVTM, ANQGSEA. The trim removed 0 bases at V and 3 bases at J, leaving 3 bases unmatched. The CDR3 has 15 residues.

The chain couples TRBV10-3 to TRBJ1-5; D uncertain. This CDR3 region has 8 residues. The V gene's germline CDR1 is ENHRY and CDR2 SYGVKD. CDR3 sequence reads: CINQPQHF. The CDR3 nucleotides are TGTATCAATCAGCCCCAGCATTTT.

This clonotype was observed many times. The J gene is TRBJ2-1, the V gene TRBV12-3 or TRBV12-4; D may be TRBD1 or TRBD2 (6 bases each). Trimming stripped 3 bases from V and 14 bases from J, with 23 bases between. CDR3 length: 15 residues. The CDR3 here is CASSFGRIRLGGKFF. In DNA form, the CDR3 reads TGTGCCAGCAGTTTTGGGCGAATCCGACTAGGGGGGAAGTTCTTC.

Regarding this clonotype: This may arise from a read error, as a much more abundant clone is one base away. The rearrangement joins TRBV10-3 to TRBJ2-7; no firm D call. With 8 bases removed from V and 0 bases from J, the gap between germline ends came to 11 bases. Germline CDR1 reads ENHRY; CDR2 reads SYGVKD. There are 13 residues in the CDR3. The CDR3 here is CAIWSLTSYEQYF. The CDR3 DNA sequence: TGTGCCATCTGGAGCTTAACCTCCTACGAGCAGTACTTC.

This clonotype was recorded many times. V usage is TRBV12-3 or TRBV12-4 and J usage is TRBJ2-1, with TRBD2 as a possible D gene (6 bases). V lost 5 bases and J lost 3, with 14 bases in between. The CDR3 totals 15 residues. The CDR3: CASSGGTERYNEQFF. DNA of the CDR3: TGTGCCAGCAGTGGGGGGACTGAGCGCTACAATGAGCAGTTCTTC.

This clonotype appeared a few times. V and J are TRBV5-1 and TRBJ1-1, with 8 bases identical to TRBD1. The V and J ends lost 3 bases and 1 base, in that order; junction bases with no gene match: 2. Germline CDR1 reads SGHRS; CDR2 reads YFSETQ. There are 14 residues in the CDR3. CDR3 protein: CASSWTGRNTEAFF. The CDR3 DNA is TGCGCCAGCAGCTGGACAGGGAGGAACACTGAAGCTTTCTTT.

This chain connects TRBV7-2 to TRBJ2-3; 8 positions match TRBD2. Germline CDR1 is SGHTA and CDR2 is FQGNSA. This CDR3 comprises 17 residues. J gave up 7 bases and V 0 bases, and 12 bases lay outside the gene matches. The CDR3 DNA is TGTGCCAGCAGCTTAGCGGGGGGTGGAGCGGGAGTGTATACGCAGTATTTT. This sequence encodes CASSLAGGGAGVYTQYF.

This clonotype is a singleton in its sample. The gene calls are TRBV7-6 and TRBJ2-3, with D tentatively TRBD1 or TRBD2 (5 bases each). Deletions cut 5 bases from V and 10 bases from J, with 19 bases between. The CDR3 is 14 amino acids. Germline-derived CDR1 and CDR2 are SGHVS and FNYEAQ. In DNA, the CDR3 is TGTGCCAGCAGCCCGGGGACCGCAACGAACGCGCAGTATTTT. Protein: CASSPGTATNAQYF.

This clonotype came up a few times. The chain is built from TRBV11-2 and TRBJ2-1; a possible D gene is TRBD2 (5 bases). CDR3 length equals 16 residues. V shed 5 bases and J shed 1 base, with 15 bases lying between them. Germline values: CDR1 SGHAT, CDR2 FQNNGV. CDR3 loop: CASSPLQRLSYNEQFF. The DNA of the CDR3 is TGTGCCAGCAGCCCCCTACAGAGACTATCCTACAATGAGCAGTTCTTC.

V and J are TRBV29-1 and TRBJ2-4; possible D gene TRBD1, 5 bases. CDR3 length equals 13 residues. The germline V gene has CDR1 SQVTM and CDR2 ANQGSEA. Between the trimmed V and J ends, which lost 2 bases and 1 base, there was a span of 6 bases. Here the CDR3 DNA reads TGCAGCGTTGAAAGGGGCGCCAAAAACATTCAGTACTTC. This sequence encodes CSVERGAKNIQYF.

This clonotype came up a few times. The rearrangement links TRBV10-3 to TRBJ2-7; D gene ambiguous. The CDR3 extends over 15 amino acids. Germline assignment: CDR1 ENHRY and CDR2 SYGVKD. Trimming cost V 6 bases and J 4 bases, with 19 bases left between them. The CDR3 DNA is TGTGCCATCAGCTCAGACCATACGGTGGCTTACGAGCAGTACTTC. It specifies CAISSDHTVAYEQYF.

This clonotype was picked up a small number of times. The gene calls are TRBV7-6 and TRBJ1-1; no clear D. Trimming left V 5 bases short and J 0 bases short, with 10 bases between. Germline CDR1 is SGHVS and CDR2 is FNYEAQ. The CDR3 covers 14 residues. The CDR3 is CASSQQFMNTEAFF. CDR3 coding DNA: TGTGCCAGCAGCCAACAGTTCATGAACACTGAAGCTTTCTTT.

A few counts support this clonotype. The chain combines TRBV5-5 with TRBJ2-2; tentative D call: TRBD1 (8 bases). Trimming took off 1 base at V and 0 bases at J, with 16 bases between the two ends. Germline CDR1 and CDR2: SGHKS and YYEKEE (reference sequence). This CDR3 is 18 amino acids long. The CDR3 nucleotides read TGTGCCAGCAGCTTGATTGGGGGGGGACAGGCGAACACCGGGGAGCTGTTTTTT. Translation: CASSLIGGGQANTGELFF.